The clone carrying this TCR beta chain was seen many times. These data originate in a study of T cells after yellow fever vaccination. In TCRdb, the 5' RACE reads were re-called with MiXCR into one record per CDR3 protein. The table records 200,000 to 250,000 distinct CDR3 sequences, 6% to 7.5% of them present only once. This CDR3 comprises 14 residues. V shed 6 bases, J shed 0 bases, and the junction held 4 bases outside the gene matches. Looked up from germline, CDR1 is MNHNS and CDR2 is SASEGT. This clonotype was obtained from a man between 25 and 39 years old who received the YFV17D yellow fever vaccine. The sample consisted of CD4+ T cells sorted from PBMCs, taken 15 days after the yellow fever booster vaccination. The V and J genes are TRBV6-1 and TRBJ2-7; TRBD1 aligns across 8 bases. CDR3 loop: CASRDRAFSYEQYF. The CDR3 DNA follows: TGTGCCAGCAGGGACAGGGCTTTCTCCTACGAGCAGTACTTC.